A selection of T cell receptor beta chains follows, all from one sample in a study of cytomegalovirus exposure and HLA in healthy donors. This table comes from immunoSEQ multiplex PCR, and its TCRdb copy is limited to in-frame clones, with some not included. This repertoire shows about 110,000 clones, approximately 70% found once; its top ten account for around 9%. Sequencing was done on a sample of PBMCs. These receptors were taken from a man in his thirties or forties in good health and CMV-seropositive. The CDR3 runs from the conserved cysteine through the conserved F or W. Fields, in order: J gene, D gene, clone size, V gene, CDR3 DNA, CDR3 protein. The D gene is left open where the match is weak. Size is stated for part of the rows, as once, few or many counts, or as a class when the clone is expanded.

j_gene: TRBJ2-7
d_gene: TRBD2
abundance: .
v_gene: TRBV5-4
CDR3nt: TGTGCCAGCAGCTTGTTTTCGGGGGGCTCCTACGAGCAGTACTTC
CDR3aa: CASSLFSGGSYEQYF

j_gene: TRBJ1-6
d_gene: TRBD1
abundance: .
v_gene: TRBV6-1
CDR3nt: TGTGCCAGCAGTGATGGACAGGGTAATTCACCCCTCCACTTT
CDR3aa: CASSDGQGNSPLHF

j_gene: TRBJ2-1
d_gene: .
abundance: .
v_gene: TRBV6-5
CDR3nt: TGTGCCAGCAGTTACCTTCCCGGGGGATACAATGAGCAGTTCTTC
CDR3aa: CASSYLPGGYNEQFF

j_gene: TRBJ2-5
d_gene: .
abundance: .
v_gene: TRBV11-3
CDR3nt: TGTGCCAGCAGCCCGTCGGGGGAAGAGACCCAGTACTTC
CDR3aa: CASSPSGEETQYF

j_gene: TRBJ2-5
d_gene: TRBD2
abundance: .
v_gene: TRBV12-5
CDR3nt: TGTGCTAGTGGTTTTCTAGCGGGGGGGGCGGAGGCCCAGTACTTC
CDR3aa: CASGFLAGGAEAQYF

j_gene: TRBJ1-1
d_gene: .
abundance: few
v_gene: TRBV5-6
CDR3nt: TGTGCCAGCAGCCTATCCAATCAGGGACTTACTGAAGCTTTCTTT
CDR3aa: CASSLSNQGLTEAFF

j_gene: TRBJ2-2
d_gene: .
abundance: few
v_gene: TRBV28
CDR3nt: TGTGCCAGCAGGGGGACATATGTCGGGGAGCTGTTTTTT
CDR3aa: CASRGTYVGELFF

j_gene: TRBJ2-1
d_gene: .
abundance: .
v_gene: TRBV2
CDR3nt: TGTGCCAGCAGTGATGGGGACATACCCTACAATGAGCAGTTCTTC
CDR3aa: CASSDGDIPYNEQFF

j_gene: TRBJ2-1
d_gene: .
abundance: .
v_gene: TRBV7-3
CDR3nt: TGTGCCAGCAGCTTGGTCTCGCGGGGTGCTAGGGATGAGCAGTTCTTC
CDR3aa: CASSLVSRGARDEQFF

j_gene: TRBJ2-1
d_gene: TRBD2
abundance: .
v_gene: TRBV29-1
CDR3nt: TGCAGCGTTGAAGACTTCTTAGCGGGAGGGCCTGGAAACAATGAGCAGTTCTTC
CDR3aa: CSVEDFLAGGPGNNEQFF

j_gene: TRBJ1-3
d_gene: .
abundance: .
v_gene: TRBV10-3
CDR3nt: TGTGCCATCAGTCCTATCTCTCGGAGGGTGGGCCGCTCTGGAAACACCATATATTTT
CDR3aa: CAISPISRRVGRSGNTIYF

j_gene: TRBJ1-2
d_gene: .
abundance: .
v_gene: TRBV21-1
CDR3nt: TGTGCCAGCATCGAGGGGGTCATCGACTATGGCTACACCTTC
CDR3aa: CASIEGVIDYGYTF

j_gene: TRBJ1-1
d_gene: TRBD1
abundance: .
v_gene: TRBV4-1
CDR3nt: TGCGCCAGCAGCCAAGCCCAACAGGGGGCCTTGAACACTGAAGCTTTCTTT
CDR3aa: CASSQAQQGALNTEAFF

j_gene: TRBJ2-7
d_gene: .
abundance: .
v_gene: TRBV13
CDR3nt: TGTGCCAGCAGCTTAGGGCGACAACCCTACGAGCAGTACTTC
CDR3aa: CASSLGRQPYEQYF

j_gene: TRBJ1-2
d_gene: TRBD1
abundance: .
v_gene: TRBV28
CDR3nt: TGTGCCAGCAGTGCCGGGACAGGGTTTAACTATGGCTACACCTTC
CDR3aa: CASSAGTGFNYGYTF

j_gene: TRBJ2-2
d_gene: TRBD1
abundance: .
v_gene: TRBV27
CDR3nt: TGTGCCAGCAGACGGGACAGGATTACCGGGGAGCTGTTTTTT
CDR3aa: CASRRDRITGELFF

j_gene: TRBJ1-2
d_gene: .
abundance: .
v_gene: TRBV29-1
CDR3nt: TGCAGCGTTGAAATGGGGGCCTATGGCTACACCTTC
CDR3aa: CSVEMGAYGYTF

j_gene: TRBJ2-7
d_gene: .
abundance: few
v_gene: TRBV9
CDR3nt: TGTGCCAGCAGCGAGGTGGCGGGACCCCCCGAAGAGCAGTACTTC
CDR3aa: CASSEVAGPPEEQYF

j_gene: TRBJ2-3
d_gene: .
abundance: .
v_gene: TRBV21-1
CDR3nt: .
CDR3aa: CATPYTCKPGLAGGSTDTQYF

j_gene: TRBJ2-3
d_gene: .
abundance: .
v_gene: TRBV9
CDR3nt: TGTGCCAGCAGCGTAGGCGCCGGGTCTACAGATACGCAGTATTTT
CDR3aa: CASSVGAGSTDTQYF

j_gene: TRBJ2-3
d_gene: .
abundance: .
v_gene: TRBV7-3
CDR3nt: TGTGCCAGCAGCTTAACGGGGGGTAGCACAGATACGCAGTATTTT
CDR3aa: CASSLTGGSTDTQYF

j_gene: TRBJ1-5
d_gene: .
abundance: .
v_gene: TRBV19
CDR3nt: TGTGCCAGTAGTACCCCGACAGACCTAAGCAATCAGCCCCAGCATTTT
CDR3aa: CASSTPTDLSNQPQHF

j_gene: TRBJ1-5
d_gene: .
abundance: .
v_gene: TRBV15
CDR3nt: TGTGCCACCAGCAGAGATGGTGGCAGTAATCAGCCCCAGCATTTT
CDR3aa: CATSRDGGSNQPQHF

j_gene: TRBJ1-5
d_gene: TRBD1
abundance: .
v_gene: TRBV6-4
CDR3nt: TGTGCCAGCGGAACAGGGGGCGAACCATGTTATGGCAATCAGCCCCAGCATTTT
CDR3aa: CASGTGGEPCYGNQPQHF

j_gene: TRBJ1-2
d_gene: .
abundance: few
v_gene: TRBV6-5
CDR3nt: TGTGCCAGCAGTTACTCCCGGAGGTTTCCGGATGGCTACACCTTC
CDR3aa: CASSYSRRFPDGYTF

j_gene: TRBJ1-5
d_gene: .
abundance: few
v_gene: TRBV19
CDR3nt: TGTGCCAGTAGTATGGAGATCGGGGGATGGGGTCAGCCCCAGCATTTT
CDR3aa: CASSMEIGGWGQPQHF

j_gene: TRBJ2-7
d_gene: .
abundance: .
v_gene: TRBV7-9
CDR3nt: TGTGCCAGCAGCGTCCGTGAAGGGGTCGACGAGCAGTACTTC
CDR3aa: CASSVREGVDEQYF

j_gene: TRBJ2-1
d_gene: TRBD1
abundance: few
v_gene: TRBV5-6
CDR3nt: TGTGCCAGCAGCTTGGGGGGCCCGGGACAGGGTTTTATAAATGAGCAGTTCTTC
CDR3aa: CASSLGGPGQGFINEQFF

j_gene: TRBJ1-3
d_gene: .
abundance: few
v_gene: TRBV19
CDR3nt: TGTGCCAGTAGCGTGACAGTTACCTCTGGAAACACCATATATTTT
CDR3aa: CASSVTVTSGNTIYF

j_gene: TRBJ1-2
d_gene: TRBD1
abundance: .
v_gene: TRBV13
CDR3nt: TGTGCCAGCAGCTTTTTTCAACCGGGACAGGGGATCGCCTATGGCTACACCTTC
CDR3aa: CASSFFQPGQGIAYGYTF

j_gene: TRBJ1-2
d_gene: TRBD1
abundance: .
v_gene: TRBV11-2
CDR3nt: TGTGCCAGCAGCCCCGGGACAGGGGGCCTTCCCCTCTATGGCTACACCTTC
CDR3aa: CASSPGTGGLPLYGYTF

j_gene: TRBJ1-1
d_gene: .
abundance: .
v_gene: TRBV2
CDR3nt: TGTGCCAGCAGCGGAGACAGGCATGTTGAAGCTTTCTTT
CDR3aa: CASSGDRHVEAFF

j_gene: TRBJ2-5
d_gene: TRBD1
abundance: few
v_gene: TRBV2
CDR3nt: TGTGCCAGCAGTGATATGGGGACGGGACAGGGGACCCGAGAGACCCAGTACTTC
CDR3aa: CASSDMGTGQGTRETQYF

j_gene: TRBJ2-5
d_gene: TRBD2
abundance: .
v_gene: TRBV7-3
CDR3nt: TGTGCCAGCAGCCCCACCCCGGGACTAGCGGGAGGGGGCCAGTACTTC
CDR3aa: CASSPTPGLAGGGQYF

j_gene: TRBJ2-3
d_gene: .
abundance: .
v_gene: TRBV9
CDR3nt: TGTGCCAGCAGCCCAAACCTCGGGACTCAAGGGGTCACAGATACGCAGTATTTT
CDR3aa: CASSPNLGTQGVTDTQYF

j_gene: TRBJ2-1
d_gene: TRBD1
abundance: .
v_gene: TRBV28
CDR3nt: TGTGCCAGCAGTTTCCCCAGCCCTAGACAGGGCAGGGGCGATGAGCAGTTCTTC
CDR3aa: CASSFPSPRQGRGDEQFF

j_gene: TRBJ1-4
d_gene: TRBD1
abundance: .
v_gene: TRBV19
CDR3nt: TGTGCCAGTAGGACCCGGGACAGGACTAATGAAAAACTGTTTTTT
CDR3aa: CASRTRDRTNEKLFF

j_gene: TRBJ1-1
d_gene: TRBD1
abundance: .
v_gene: TRBV5-8
CDR3nt: TGTGCCAGCAGCTCCGGGGACAGCACTGAAGCTTTCTTT
CDR3aa: CASSSGDSTEAFF

j_gene: TRBJ2-3
d_gene: TRBD2
abundance: .
v_gene: TRBV5-1
CDR3nt: TGCGCCAGCAGCTTCGGACTAGCGGGGGGCGGGGCAGATACGCAGTATTTT
CDR3aa: CASSFGLAGGGADTQYF

j_gene: TRBJ1-5
d_gene: TRBD1
abundance: .
v_gene: TRBV4-1
CDR3nt: TGCGCCAGCAGCCAAGCGCCGACAGGGTCCCGTCAGGAGCCCCAGCATTTT
CDR3aa: CASSQAPTGSRQEPQHF

j_gene: TRBJ2-3
d_gene: TRBD2
abundance: .
v_gene: TRBV6-5
CDR3nt: TGTGCCGCGGGGGGCTCCATGTGGGATACGCAGTATTTT
CDR3aa: CAAGGSMWDTQYF

j_gene: TRBJ2-7
d_gene: .
abundance: few
v_gene: TRBV2
CDR3nt: TGTGCCAGCAGACGACCTGACTTGGAGGCTCACGAGCAGTACTTC
CDR3aa: CASRRPDLEAHEQYF

j_gene: TRBJ1-4
d_gene: .
abundance: .
v_gene: TRBV5-1
CDR3nt: TGCGCCAGCAGCTTGCTCCGGGGGGGGACTAATGAAAAACTGTTTTTT
CDR3aa: CASSLLRGGTNEKLFF

j_gene: TRBJ1-2
d_gene: .
abundance: .
v_gene: TRBV7-9
CDR3nt: TGTGCCAGCAGCTTAAGGCCAGGGGCTGACTATGGCTACACCTTC
CDR3aa: CASSLRPGADYGYTF

j_gene: TRBJ2-3
d_gene: TRBD2
abundance: .
v_gene: TRBV7-2
CDR3nt: TGTGCCAGCAGCCCCTCACGGGAGGGCGCAGATACGCAGTATTTT
CDR3aa: CASSPSREGADTQYF

j_gene: TRBJ2-5
d_gene: .
abundance: .
v_gene: TRBV4-1
CDR3nt: TGCGCCAGCAGCCCGACGGAGGGGGGCCGGCGGGAGCAGTACTTC
CDR3aa: CASSPTEGGRREQYF

j_gene: TRBJ1-2
d_gene: .
abundance: .
v_gene: TRBV21-1
CDR3nt: TGTGCCAGCAGCAAAAAAGGACACCTCTATGGCTACACCTTC
CDR3aa: CASSKKGHLYGYTF

j_gene: TRBJ2-6
d_gene: .
abundance: .
v_gene: TRBV7-3
CDR3nt: TGTGCCAGCAGTCCCCTTGGTGACAGGACCTACTCTGGGGCCAACGTCCTGACTTTC
CDR3aa: CASSPLGDRTYSGANVLTF

j_gene: TRBJ1-2
d_gene: TRBD1
abundance: .
v_gene: TRBV6-6
CDR3nt: TGTGCCAGCAGTTTGAGACGGACAGGGGGCTACTATGGCTACACCTTC
CDR3aa: CASSLRRTGGYYGYTF

j_gene: TRBJ2-1
d_gene: .
abundance: .
v_gene: TRBV7-3
CDR3nt: TGTGCCAGCAGCATCACAGGGGAGCAGTTCTTC
CDR3aa: CASSITGEQFF

j_gene: TRBJ1-1
d_gene: .
abundance: .
v_gene: TRBV11-1
CDR3nt: TGTGCCAGCAGCTTTAGTGGGGTCTCGGGGACTGAAGCTTTCTTT
CDR3aa: CASSFSGVSGTEAFF

j_gene: TRBJ1-1
d_gene: .
abundance: .
v_gene: TRBV5-4
CDR3nt: TGTGCCAGCAGCAAAAGGGTCGGAGGGACTGAAGCTTTCTTT
CDR3aa: CASSKRVGGTEAFF